A selection of T cell receptor beta chains follows, all from one sample in a study of T cells in Graves' hyperthyroidism and ophthalmopathy. TCRdb re-derived calls from the multiplex PCR reads in MiXCR, one entry per CDR3 protein. The sample comprises 350,000 to 450,000 distinct CDR3 sequences, about 17% of which are singletons, and approximately 33% rests with the top ten. The sequenced sample was blood. Receptor source: a woman aged 30 to 39 with Graves' hyperthyroidism that later progressed to Graves' ophthalmopathy. CDR3s include the opening cysteine and the closing phenylalanine or tryptophan. The D gene is left open where the match is weak. Where a row states a size, it is once, few, many or the class of an expanded clone; other rows omit it.

TRBV3-1	NA	once	TRBJ2-3	CASSPQVTDTQYF	TGTGCCAGCAGCCCACAGGTCACAGATACGCAGTATTTT
TRBV2	NA	few	TRBJ2-7	CASSIYEQYF	TGTGCCAGCTCTATTTACGAGCAGTACTTC
TRBV5-6	NA	many	TRBJ2-2	CASSLGGTTGELFF	TGTGCCAGCAGCTTAGGGGGTACCACCGGGGAGCTGTTTTTT
TRBV3-1	NA	many	TRBJ2-1	CASSQDKTAYNEQFF	TGTGCCAGCAGCCAAGATAAGACAGCATACAATGAGCAGTTCTTC
TRBV12-3/TRBV12-4	NA	NA	TRBJ1-1	CASRRLGQPEAFF	TGTGCCAGCAGGCGACTCGGGCAGCCTGAAGCTTTCTTT
TRBV5-1	NA	many	TRBJ2-2	CASRLTGELFF	TGCGCCAGCAGACTGACTGGGGAGCTGTTTTTT
TRBV4-2	TRBD2	NA	TRBJ2-5	CASSQDKRGGRETQYF	TGTGCCAGCAGCCAAGATAAACGGGGGGGCAGAGAGACCCAGTACTTC
TRBV20-1	TRBD2	NA	TRBJ2-7	CSAIRGGREYEQYF	TGCAGTGCTATTCGGGGAGGGAGGGAGTACGAGCAGTACTTC
TRBV5-1	NA	few	TRBJ2-1	CASSLGGPGPGEQFF	TGCGCCAGCAGCTTGGGGGGACCTGGGCCCGGTGAGCAGTTCTTC
TRBV5-1	NA	many	TRBJ2-1	CASSLGGRERYNEQFF	TGCGCCAGCAGCTTGGGTGGCAGGGAGCGCTACAATGAGCAGTTCTTC
TRBV9	NA	many	TRBJ2-3	CASSPEGSVSDTQYF	TGTGCCAGCAGCCCAGAAGGTAGCGTCTCAGATACGCAGTATTTT
TRBV7-9	NA	many	TRBJ1-2	CASSSDVLYGYTF	TGTGCCAGCAGCTCCGACGTCCTCTATGGCTACACCTTC
TRBV14	TRBD2	many	TRBJ2-1	CASSQDARAGGRDEQFF	TGTGCCAGCAGCCAAGATGCCCGGGCGGGAGGGCGCGATGAGCAGTTCTTC
TRBV4-1	NA	NA	TRBJ1-3	CASSPGPLHSGNTIYF	TGCGCCAGCAGCCCCGGACCGCTTCACTCTGGAAACACCATATATTTT
TRBV9	NA	NA	TRBJ1-2	CASSIRPSPGGKYNGYTF	TGTGCCAGCAGCATTAGACCTTCACCCGGAGGGAAGTACAATGGCTACACCTTC
TRBV10-1	NA	NA	TRBJ1-2	CASSESGGNGDGYTF	TGCGCCAGCAGTGAGTCCGGGGGGAATGGTGATGGCTACACCTTC
TRBV20-1	NA	NA	TRBJ1-5	CSASDPHHGTQHF	TGCAGTGCTAGTGACCCCCATCACGGGACCCAGCATTTT
TRBV5-1	NA	NA	TRBJ2-7	CASSLAQGLNEQYF	TGCGCCAGCAGCTTGGCCCAGGGTCTAAACGAGCAGTACTTC
TRBV12-3/TRBV12-4	NA	many	TRBJ2-5	CASSFMGYAEETQYF	TGTGCCAGCAGTTTTATGGGATACGCAGAAGAGACCCAGTACTTC
TRBV28	NA	many	TRBJ2-4	CASSSITELAKNIQYF	TGTGCCAGCAGTTCGATAACTGAGCTAGCCAAAAACATTCAGTACTTC
TRBV24-1	TRBD2	many	TRBJ2-5	CATSETSGGETQYF	TGTGCCACCAGTGAAACTAGCGGGGGAGAGACCCAGTACTTC
TRBV2	NA	NA	TRBJ2-2	CASSRTSGELFF	TGTGCCAGCAGTCGGACTTCCGGGGAGCTGTTTTTT
TRBV28	NA	many	TRBJ2-3	CASSLLGDDTDTQYF	TGTGCCAGCAGTTTATTGGGGGACGACACAGATACGCAGTATTTT
TRBV11-2	TRBD1	many	TRBJ2-7	CASSFEPGQGYEQYF	TGTGCCAGCAGCTTCGAGCCGGGACAGGGGTACGAGCAGTACTTC
TRBV5-1	NA	NA	TRBJ2-7	CASSLESERYEQYF	TGCGCCAGCAGCTTGGAAAGCGAGCGCTACGAGCAGTACTTC
TRBV20-1	NA	NA	TRBJ2-7	CSARVGYSYEQYF	TGCAGTGCTAGAGTGGGGTACTCCTACGAGCAGTACTTC
TRBV10-3	TRBD1	many	TRBJ2-7	CANRWGTGWKNRLTTQVSYEQYF	TGTGCCAACCGGTGGGGGACAGGCTGGAAGAATCGACTAACAACTCAGGTCTCCTACGAGCAGTACTTC
TRBV5-1	NA	many	TRBJ1-4	CASSLLGQSNEKLFF	TGCGCCAGCAGCTTGTTGGGTCAGAGTAATGAAAAACTGTTTTTT
TRBV20-1	NA	many	TRBJ2-1	CSARGLVLRYNEQFF	TGCAGTGCTAGGGGGCTAGTACTACGATACAATGAGCAGTTCTTC
TRBV20-1	NA	NA	TRBJ2-7	CSVRREAVRAEQYF	TGCAGTGTTAGGAGGGAAGCGGTGAGGGCCGAGCAGTACTTC
TRBV6-1	NA	NA	TRBJ2-1	CASSLWRDSYNEQFF	TGTGCCAGCAGTCTCTGGCGGGACTCCTACAATGAGCAGTTCTTC
TRBV27	NA	many	TRBJ1-2	CASGHAASDGYTF	TGTGCCAGCGGACACGCTGCGAGCGATGGCTACACCTTC
TRBV12-3/TRBV12-4	NA	many	TRBJ1-4	CASSLSQGLGNEKLFF	TGTGCCAGCAGTTTAAGTCAGGGTCTTGGTAATGAAAAACTGTTTTTT
TRBV20-1	NA	many	TRBJ2-7	CSARGIASSYEQYF	TGCAGTGCTAGAGGGATAGCTTCGTCCTACGAGCAGTACTTC
TRBV28	NA	many	TRBJ2-7	CASRVGAGAGEQYF	TGTGCCAGCAGAGTGGGGGCGGGGGCAGGCGAGCAGTACTTC
TRBV28	NA	many	TRBJ2-7	CASSPAQGNYYEQYF	TGTGCCAGCAGCCCTGCTCAGGGAAACTACTACGAGCAGTACTTC
TRBV27	NA	few	TRBJ2-7	CASAMYLSGEQYF	TGTGCCAGCGCCATGTACCTCAGTGGCGAGCAGTACTTC
TRBV25-1	TRBD1	NA	TRBJ1-6	CASSDPRTGLNSPLHF	TGTGCCAGCAGTGACCCACGGACAGGGCTTAATTCACCCCTCCACTTT
TRBV5-1	TRBD1	NA	TRBJ2-3	CASSSGQGQDTQYF	TGCGCCAGCAGCTCCGGACAGGGGCAAGATACGCAGTATTTT
TRBV11-2	TRBD1	NA	TRBJ2-2	CASNHRGYTGELFF	TGTGCCAGCAACCACAGGGGATACACCGGGGAGCTGTTTTTT
TRBV18	TRBD1	many	TRBJ1-1	CASSPQTGIQPEAFF	TGTGCCAGCTCACCACAGACAGGGATCCAACCTGAAGCTTTCTTT
TRBV28	TRBD1	many	TRBJ2-7	CASSPNGQGSYEQYF	TGTGCCAGCAGCCCAAACGGACAGGGCTCCTACGAGCAGTACTTC
TRBV24-1	NA	many	TRBJ2-2	CATSDLWGGELFF	TGTGCCACCAGTGATTTGTGGGGCGGGGAGCTGTTTTTT
TRBV4-1	NA	few	TRBJ2-5	CASSQAGVPTETQYF	TGCGCCAGCAGCCAAGCGGGAGTCCCTACAGAGACCCAGTACTTC
TRBV6-1	TRBD1	few	TRBJ1-2	CASSATGTGVYGYTF	TGTGCCAGCAGTGCCACCGGGACAGGGGTGTATGGCTACACCTTC
TRBV7-2	TRBD2	NA	TRBJ2-3	CASSHPGGIGDTQYF	TGTGCCAGCAGCCACCCGGGGGGGATCGGAGATACGCAGTATTTT
TRBV6-1	NA	many	TRBJ2-2	CASSRQVNTGELFF	TGTGCCAGCAGCAGACAGGTGAACACCGGGGAGCTGTTTTTT
TRBV6-1	TRBD2	few	TRBJ2-7	CASGEAGWRGTTYEQYF	TGTGCCAGCGGTGAAGCGGGGTGGCGCGGGACCACCTACGAGCAGTACTTC